This T cell receptor beta chain came from a study of ipilimumab plus nivolumab after autologous stem cell transplantation. Study overall: The DLBCL group included primary refractory and relapsed cases.

Ipilimumab, 1 mg/kg, started 14 to 28 days after autologous transplant. This clone occurred once. Measured with immunoSEQ multiplex PCR; TCRdb has only the in-frame clones, and not every one. The sample consists of 15,000 to 20,000 clones, roughly four fifths of them appearing once. Germline V CDR1 and CDR2: SGHDN, FVKESK. V lost 1 base to trimming and J lost 5 bases, with 6 bases between them. CDR3 size: 12 residues. The chain couples TRBV14 to TRBJ2-7, with D possibly being TRBD2 (5 bases). The sequence was collected from a male donor with diffuse large B-cell lymphoma. The source was PBMCs, collected in a trial of ipilimumab plus nivolumab as post-transplant consolidation. CDR3 in DNA: TGTGCCAGCAGCCAAGTCGGGGACGAGCAGTACTTC. It is translated as CASSQVGDEQYF. The full variable domain, rest sourced from reference TRBV14 and TRBJ2-7, is EAGVTQFPSHSVIEKGQTVTLRCDPISGHDNLYWYRRVMGKEIKFLLHFVKESKQDESGMPNNRFLAERTGGTYSTLKVQPAELEDSGVYFCASSQVGDEQYFGPGTRLTVT.